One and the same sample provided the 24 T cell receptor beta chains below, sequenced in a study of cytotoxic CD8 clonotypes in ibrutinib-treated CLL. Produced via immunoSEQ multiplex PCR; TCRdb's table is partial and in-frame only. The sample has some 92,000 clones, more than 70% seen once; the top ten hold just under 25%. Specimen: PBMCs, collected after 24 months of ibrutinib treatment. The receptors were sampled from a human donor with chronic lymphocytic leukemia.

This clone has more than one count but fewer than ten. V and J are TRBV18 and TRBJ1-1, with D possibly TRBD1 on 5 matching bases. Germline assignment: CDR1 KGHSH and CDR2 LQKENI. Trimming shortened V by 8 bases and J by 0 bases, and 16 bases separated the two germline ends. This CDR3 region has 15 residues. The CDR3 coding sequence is TGTGCCAGCACGAAGGGTTCAGGGCTGAACACTGAAGCTTTCTTT. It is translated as CASTKGSGLNTEAFF.

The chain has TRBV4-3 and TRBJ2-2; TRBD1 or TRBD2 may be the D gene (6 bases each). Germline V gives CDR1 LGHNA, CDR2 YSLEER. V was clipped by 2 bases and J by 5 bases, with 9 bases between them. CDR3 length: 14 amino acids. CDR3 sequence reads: CASSQKGGTGELFF. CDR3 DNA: TGCGCCAGCAGCCAAAAGGGGGGAACCGGGGAGCTGTTTTTT.

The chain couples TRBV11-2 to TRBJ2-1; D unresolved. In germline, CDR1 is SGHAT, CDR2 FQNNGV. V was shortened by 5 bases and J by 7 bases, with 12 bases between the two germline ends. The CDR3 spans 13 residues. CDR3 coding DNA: TGTGCCAGCAGCCCCACCTTAGTGAATGAGCAGTTCTTC. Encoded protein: CASSPTLVNEQFF. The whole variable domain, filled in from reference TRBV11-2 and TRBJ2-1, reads EAGVAQSPRYKIIEKRQSVAFWCNPISGHATLYWYQQILGQGPKLLIQFQNNGVVDDSQLPKDRFSAERLKGVDSTLKIQPAKLEDSAVYLCASSPTLVNEQFFGPGTRLTVL.

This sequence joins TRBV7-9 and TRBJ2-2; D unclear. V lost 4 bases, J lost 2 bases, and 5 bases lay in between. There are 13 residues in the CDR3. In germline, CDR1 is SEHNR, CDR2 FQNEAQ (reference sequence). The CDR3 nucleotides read TGTGCCAGCAGCTACCTAAACACCGGGGAGCTGTTTTTT. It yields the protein CASSYLNTGELFF.

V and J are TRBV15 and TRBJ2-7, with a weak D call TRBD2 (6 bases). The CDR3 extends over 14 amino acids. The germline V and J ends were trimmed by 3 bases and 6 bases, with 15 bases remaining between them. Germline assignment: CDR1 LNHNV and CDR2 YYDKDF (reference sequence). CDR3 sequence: CATSSLATEGEQYF. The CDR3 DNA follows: TGTGCCACCAGCAGCCTAGCGACAGAAGGCGAGCAGTACTTC.

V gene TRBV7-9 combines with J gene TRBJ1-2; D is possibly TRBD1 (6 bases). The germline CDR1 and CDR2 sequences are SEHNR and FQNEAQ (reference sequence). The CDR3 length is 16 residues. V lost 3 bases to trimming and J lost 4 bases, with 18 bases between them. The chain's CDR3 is CASSFHRAAMFYGYTF. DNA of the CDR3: TGTGCCAGCAGCTTTCACAGGGCGGCTATGTTCTATGGCTACACCTTC.

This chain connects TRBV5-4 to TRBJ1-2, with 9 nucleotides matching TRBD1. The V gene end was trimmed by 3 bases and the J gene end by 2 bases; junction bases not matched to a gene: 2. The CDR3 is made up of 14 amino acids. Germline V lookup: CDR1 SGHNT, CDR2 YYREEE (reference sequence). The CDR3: CASSYGTGNYGYTF. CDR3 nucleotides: TGTGCCAGCAGCTACGGGACAGGGAACTATGGCTACACCTTC. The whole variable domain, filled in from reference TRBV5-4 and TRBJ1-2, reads ETGVTQSPTHLIKTRGQQVTLRCSSQSGHNTVSWYQQALGQGPQFIFQYYREEENGRGNFPPRFSGLQFPNYSSELNVNALELDDSALYLCASSYGTGNYGYTFGSGTRLTVV.

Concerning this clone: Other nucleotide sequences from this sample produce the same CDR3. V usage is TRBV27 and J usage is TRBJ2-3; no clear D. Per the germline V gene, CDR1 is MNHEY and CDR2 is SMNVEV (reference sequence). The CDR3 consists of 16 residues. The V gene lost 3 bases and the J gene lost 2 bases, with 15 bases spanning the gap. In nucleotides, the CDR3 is TGTGCCAGCAGTTTTCAAGGGAAGGGCGTCACAGATACGCAGTATTTT. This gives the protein CASSFQGKGVTDTQYF.

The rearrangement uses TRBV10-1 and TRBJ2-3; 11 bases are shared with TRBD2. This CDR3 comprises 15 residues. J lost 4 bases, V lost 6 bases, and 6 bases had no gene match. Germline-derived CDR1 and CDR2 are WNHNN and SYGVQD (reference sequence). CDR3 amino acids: CASSPLAGESDTQYF. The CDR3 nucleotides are TGCGCCAGCAGCCCACTAGCGGGAGAGTCAGATACGCAGTATTTT.

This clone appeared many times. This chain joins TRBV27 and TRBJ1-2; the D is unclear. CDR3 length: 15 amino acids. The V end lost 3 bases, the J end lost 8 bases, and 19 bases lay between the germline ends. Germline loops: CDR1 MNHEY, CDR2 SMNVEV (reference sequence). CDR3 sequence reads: CASSFQDQRDLGYTF. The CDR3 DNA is TGTGCCAGCAGTTTCCAGGATCAGAGGGATTTGGGCTACACCTTC.

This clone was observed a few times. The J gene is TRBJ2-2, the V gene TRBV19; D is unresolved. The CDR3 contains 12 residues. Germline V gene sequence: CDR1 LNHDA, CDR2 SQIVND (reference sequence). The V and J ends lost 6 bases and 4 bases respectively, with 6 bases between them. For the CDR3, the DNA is TGTGCCAGTAGCCTGACCACCGGGGAGCTGTTTTTT. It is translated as CASSLTTGELFF.

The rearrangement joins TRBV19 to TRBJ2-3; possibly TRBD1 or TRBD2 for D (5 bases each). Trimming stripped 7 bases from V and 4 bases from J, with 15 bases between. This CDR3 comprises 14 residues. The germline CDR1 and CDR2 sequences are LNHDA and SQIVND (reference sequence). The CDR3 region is CASNAGTFADTQYF. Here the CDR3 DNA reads TGTGCCAGTAACGCAGGGACGTTTGCAGATACGCAGTATTTT.

The CDR3 here is CASSPFRGRAFF. The CDR3 bases are TGTGCCAGCAGCCCCTTCCGGGGCCGGGCTTTCTTT. The chain combines TRBV11-2 with TRBJ1-1, with D possibly being TRBD1 (5 bases). Germline V gene lookup returns CDR1 SGHAT and CDR2 FQNNGV. The CDR3 totals 12 residues. The V and J ends lost 5 bases and 11 bases respectively, with 15 bases between them.

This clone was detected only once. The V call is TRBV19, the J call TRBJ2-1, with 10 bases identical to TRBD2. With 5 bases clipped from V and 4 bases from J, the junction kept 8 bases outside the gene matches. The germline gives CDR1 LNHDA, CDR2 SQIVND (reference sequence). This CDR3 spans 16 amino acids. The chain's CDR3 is CASSLDRTSGYNEQFF. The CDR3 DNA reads TGTGCCAGTAGTCTGGATCGGACTAGCGGTTACAATGAGCAGTTCTTC.

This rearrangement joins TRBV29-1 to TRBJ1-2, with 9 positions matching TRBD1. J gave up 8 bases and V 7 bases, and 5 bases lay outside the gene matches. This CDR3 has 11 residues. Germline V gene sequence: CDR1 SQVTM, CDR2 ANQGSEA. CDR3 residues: CSAGTGKGYTF. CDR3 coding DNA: TGCAGCGCAGGGACAGGGAAGGGCTACACCTTC.

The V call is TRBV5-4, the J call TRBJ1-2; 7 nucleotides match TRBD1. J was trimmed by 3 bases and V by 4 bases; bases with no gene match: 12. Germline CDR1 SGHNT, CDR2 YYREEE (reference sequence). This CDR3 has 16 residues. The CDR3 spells CASSRGRGQRYYGYTF. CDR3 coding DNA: TGTGCCAGCAGCCGGGGGAGGGGGCAGCGATACTATGGCTACACCTTC.

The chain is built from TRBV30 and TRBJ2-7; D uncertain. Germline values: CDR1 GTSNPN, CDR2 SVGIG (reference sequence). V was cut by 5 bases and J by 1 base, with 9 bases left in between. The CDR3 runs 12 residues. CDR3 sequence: CAWESGSYEQYF. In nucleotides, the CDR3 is TGTGCCTGGGAGTCCGGTTCCTACGAGCAGTACTTC.

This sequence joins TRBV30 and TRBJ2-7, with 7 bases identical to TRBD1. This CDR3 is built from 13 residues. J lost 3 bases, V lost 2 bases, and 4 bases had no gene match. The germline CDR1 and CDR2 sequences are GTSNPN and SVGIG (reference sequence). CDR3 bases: TGTGCCTGGAGTCGAGGGGGCCTCTACGAGCAGTACTTC. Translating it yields CAWSRGGLYEQYF.

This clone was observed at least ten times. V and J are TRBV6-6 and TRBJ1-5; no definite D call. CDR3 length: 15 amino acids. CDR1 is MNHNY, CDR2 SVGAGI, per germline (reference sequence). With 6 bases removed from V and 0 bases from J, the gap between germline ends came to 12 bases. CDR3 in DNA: TGTGCCAGCAGCTCTCGGGCTTTTAGCAATCAGCCCCAGCATTTT. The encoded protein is CASSSRAFSNQPQHF.

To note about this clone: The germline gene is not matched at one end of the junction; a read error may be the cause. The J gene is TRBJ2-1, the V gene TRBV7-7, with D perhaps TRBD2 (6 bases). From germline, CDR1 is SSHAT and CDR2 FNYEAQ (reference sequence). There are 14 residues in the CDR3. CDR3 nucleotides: TGTGCTAGCAGCTTGGGTTTAGCGGAGAATGAGCAGTTCTTC. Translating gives CASSLGLAENEQFF.

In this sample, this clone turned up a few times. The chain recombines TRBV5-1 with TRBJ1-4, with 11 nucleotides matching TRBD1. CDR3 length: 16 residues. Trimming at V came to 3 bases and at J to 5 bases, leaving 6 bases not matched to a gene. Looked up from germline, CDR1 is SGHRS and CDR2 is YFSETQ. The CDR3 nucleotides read TGCGCCAGCAGCTCTGGGACAGGGGGTGCGAATGAAAAACTGTTTTTT. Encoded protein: CASSSGTGGANEKLFF.

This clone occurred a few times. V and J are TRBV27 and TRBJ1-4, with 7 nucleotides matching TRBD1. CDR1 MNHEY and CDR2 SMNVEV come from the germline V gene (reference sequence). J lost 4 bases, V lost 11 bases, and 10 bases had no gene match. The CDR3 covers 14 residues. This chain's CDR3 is CAAGTVILNEKLFF. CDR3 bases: TGTGCCGCCGGGACAGTTATACTTAATGAAAAACTGTTTTTT. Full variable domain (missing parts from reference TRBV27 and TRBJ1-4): EAQVTQNPRYLITVTGKKLTVTCSQNMNHEYMSWYRQDPGLGLRQIYYSMNVEVTDKGDVPEGYKVSRKEKRNFPLILESPSPNQTSLYFCAAGTVILNEKLFFGSGTQLSVL.

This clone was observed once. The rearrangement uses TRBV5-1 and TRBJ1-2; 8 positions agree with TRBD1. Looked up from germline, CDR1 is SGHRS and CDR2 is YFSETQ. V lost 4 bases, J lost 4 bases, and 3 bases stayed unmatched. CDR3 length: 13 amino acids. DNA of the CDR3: TGCGCCAGCAGCCCCGGGACAGGCTATGGCTACACCTTC. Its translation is CASSPGTGYGYTF. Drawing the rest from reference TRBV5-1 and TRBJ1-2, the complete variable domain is KAGVTQTPRYLIKTRGQQVTLSCSPISGHRSVSWYQQTPGQGLQFLFEYFSETQRNKGNFPGRFSGRQFSNSRSEMNVSTLELGDSALYLCASSPGTGYGYTFGSGTRLTVV.

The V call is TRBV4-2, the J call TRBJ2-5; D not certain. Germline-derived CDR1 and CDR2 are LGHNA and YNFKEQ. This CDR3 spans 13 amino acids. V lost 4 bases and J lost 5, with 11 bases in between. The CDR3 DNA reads TGTGCCAGCAGCCTAAGGGTCGAGGAGACCCAGTACTTC. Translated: CASSLRVEETQYF.